Detailed here is one TCR beta chain. Its matching antigen is unknown. This CDR3 is built from 16 residues. Losses at the gene ends were 0 bases for V and 4 bases for J; bases not matched to a gene: 6. Germline loops: CDR1 SGDLS, CDR2 YYNGEE. The PCR contained 60 Vbeta and 13 Jbeta primers. Per the authors' pipeline: An analysis performed later counted 72 million or so unique TCR beta chains (roughly 11 million of them shared). The assay was immunoSEQ multiplex PCR, and TCRdb's table has in-frame clones only and misses some. V and J calls and clone size are as listed in that table; D and trimming were resolved from the DNA. Here the sample spans about 130,000 clones, around 78% being singletons. The sample originates from a study of cytomegalovirus exposure and HLA in healthy donors. Study findings and constraints: Cytomegalovirus-associated TCR beta chains were listed, numbering 164.

The rearrangement links TRBV9 to TRBJ1-4; 7 bases are a match to TRBD1. The specimen was PBMCs. The clonotype was recovered from a man younger than 35 in good health and CMV-seropositive. CDR3 bases: TGTGCCAGCAGCGTAGTAGGGGGCGCAAGTAATGAAAAACTGTTTTTT. Its protein product is CASSVVGGASNEKLFF.